The 32 T cell receptor beta chains presented below share a single source sample, sequenced in a study of a mutant IDH1 vaccine in newly diagnosed glioma. Sample time point: week 5, during vaccination. Mutant IDH1 20-mer peptide, at 300 ug, made up each vaccine dose, with topical imiquimod. TCRdb keeps only in-frame clones here, not all; method: immunoSEQ multiplex PCR. This sample has 45,000 to 55,000 clones, with roughly 78% found just once. The antigens for these receptors are not known. Here the sequenced sample was PBMCs, taken from a glioma patient whose treatment included an IDH1 peptide vaccine. The receptors shown here come from a woman between 40 and 55 years old with glioma.

The chain carries TRBV5-6 and TRBJ1-1, with TRBD1 as a possible D gene (5 bases). Germline loops: CDR1 SGHDT, CDR2 YYEEEE. Trimming left V 2 bases short and J 9 bases short, with 11 bases between. CDR3 length: 12 amino acids. The CDR3 loop reads CASSFEGAQAFF. CDR3 nucleotides: TGTGCCAGCAGCTTTGAAGGGGCACAAGCTTTCTTT.

The genes are TRBV27 and TRBJ1-1; 7 bases line up with TRBD1. From germline, CDR1 is MNHEY and CDR2 SMNVEV (reference sequence). Trimming cost V 9 bases and J 1 base; bases outside gene matches: 2. The CDR3 extends over 12 amino acids. CDR3 nucleotides: TGTGCCAGTAGGACAGGGAACACTGAAGCTTTCTTT. It codes for CASRTGNTEAFF.

This chain uses TRBV2 with TRBJ1-5; no reliable D call. Trimming removed 7 bases from V and 2 bases from J, with 9 bases in between. The CDR3 runs to 13 residues. Germline lookup yields CDR1 SNHLY and CDR2 FYNNEI. CDR3 bases: TGTGCCAGCAACCCTAGGGGCAATCAGCCCCAGCATTTT. Encoded protein: CASNPRGNQPQHF.

This clone was seen a few times. The CDR3 is CASSAQGHTEAFF. CDR3 DNA: TGTGCCAGTAGTGCACAGGGCCACACTGAAGCTTTCTTT. The chain couples TRBV19 to TRBJ1-1, with D possibly being TRBD1 (6 bases). V was clipped by 5 bases and J by 3 bases, with 10 bases between them. Germline CDR1 is LNHDA and CDR2 is SQIVND (reference sequence). This CDR3 has 13 residues.

This chain links TRBV9 with TRBJ1-2; D gene unclear. The CDR3 consists of 14 residues. The V end lost 0 bases, the J end lost 7 bases, and 13 bases lay between the germline ends. Looked up from germline, CDR1 is SGDLS and CDR2 is YYNGEE. DNA for the CDR3: TGTGCCAGCAGCGTAGGGGTCAACCCCGGTGGCTACACCTTC. It specifies CASSVGVNPGGYTF.

The chain has TRBV7-2 and TRBJ2-5, with TRBD1 as a possible D gene (6 bases). The CDR3 runs to 14 residues. V was shortened by 1 base and J by 5 bases, with 11 bases between the two germline ends. Germline CDR1 is SGHTA and CDR2 is FQGNSA. The CDR3 loop is CASSLGGPGETQYF. The CDR3, as DNA: TGTGCCAGCAGCTTAGGGGGGCCGGGGGAGACCCAGTACTTC.

The chain has TRBV6-6 and TRBJ1-2, with a tentative D call TRBD1 (5 bases). CDR1 and CDR2 (germline): MNHNY, SVGAGI (reference sequence). Trimming took off 6 bases at V and 3 bases at J, with 17 bases between the two ends. This CDR3 is built from 15 residues. CDR3 amino acids: CASRPPRDADYGYTF. The CDR3 DNA sequence: TGTGCCAGCAGACCTCCCCGGGACGCGGACTATGGCTACACCTTC.

The J gene is TRBJ2-5, the V gene TRBV6-5; D gene unclear. Per the germline V gene, CDR1 is MNHEY and CDR2 is SVGAGI. The CDR3 runs to 13 residues. The V gene lost 2 bases and the J gene lost 5 bases, with 9 bases spanning the gap. In DNA, the CDR3 is TGTGCCAGCAGTTACCCCCTAAGTGAGACCCAGTACTTC. Encoded protein: CASSYPLSETQYF.

The chain joins TRBV2 to TRBJ1-4, with 11 bases lining up with TRBD1. CDR1 SNHLY and CDR2 FYNNEI come from the germline V gene. Germline trimming cut 6 bases from V and 7 bases from J; bases unmatched to any gene: 10. The CDR3 consists of 16 residues. CDR3 sequence reads: CASSRDRGKSGEKLFF. CDR3 bases: TGTGCCAGCAGCCGGGACAGGGGGAAGTCTGGTGAAAAACTGTTTTTT.

The rearrangement joins TRBV29-1 to TRBJ1-2, with 12 positions matching TRBD1. The ends lost 8 bases at V and 2 bases at J; junction bases unmatched: 9. The CDR3 totals 15 residues. Germline lookup yields CDR1 SQVTM and CDR2 ANQGSEA. CDR3 sequence (DNA): TGCAGCACCCGAGGGGGACAGGGGGCGAACTATGGCTACACCTTC. Protein: CSTRGGQGANYGYTF. Drawing the rest from reference TRBV29-1 and TRBJ1-2, the complete variable domain is SAVISQKPSRDICQRGTSLTIQCQVDSQVTMMFWYRQQPGQSLTLIATANQGSEATYESGFVIDKFPISRPNLTFSTLTVSNMSPEDSSIYLCSTRGGQGANYGYTFGSGTRLTVV.

The J gene is TRBJ1-2, the V gene TRBV27, with 10 bases fitting TRBD1. Trimming at V came to 5 bases and at J to 8 bases, leaving 8 bases not matched to a gene. CDR1 is MNHEY, CDR2 SMNVEV, per germline (reference sequence). The CDR3 is 14 residues long. CDR3 sequence reads: CASSLGQGRVGYTF. CDR3 nucleotide sequence: TGTGCCAGCAGTCTGGGACAGGGGCGGGTAGGCTACACCTTC.

The chain links TRBV19 to TRBJ1-2, with D uncertain. This CDR3 has 11 residues. Germline lookup yields CDR1 LNHDA and CDR2 SQIVND (reference sequence). Trimming removed 5 bases from V and 8 bases from J, with 9 bases in between. The CDR3 region is CASSLGSGYTF. The CDR3 nucleotides are TGTGCCAGTAGTTTAGGGAGCGGCTACACCTTC.

V is TRBV27 and J is TRBJ2-7; D could derive from TRBD1 or TRBD2 (5 bases each). The V end lost 4 bases, the J end lost 6 bases, and 16 bases lay between the germline ends. The CDR3 is made up of 14 amino acids. Germline assignment: CDR1 MNHEY and CDR2 SMNVEV (reference sequence). The CDR3 DNA is TGTGCCAGCAGTTGGGGACGGGTTCCTCTCGAGCAGTACTTC. It encodes CASSWGRVPLEQYF.

This chain uses TRBV5-5 with TRBJ1-2, with D hard to call. The CDR3 extends over 15 amino acids. Germline V lookup: CDR1 SGHKS, CDR2 YYEKEE (reference sequence). V was trimmed by 0 bases and J by 4 bases, leaving 13 bases between them. CDR3 coding DNA: TGTGCCAGCAGCTTGGTCGCACCTTCTTCCTATGGCTACACCTTC. Protein sequence: CASSLVAPSSYGYTF. Full variable domain (missing parts from reference TRBV5-5 and TRBJ1-2): DAGVTQSPTHLIKTRGQQVTLRCSPISGHKSVSWYQQVLGQGPQFIFQYYEKEERGRGNFPDRFSARQFPNYSSELNVNALLLGDSALYLCASSLVAPSSYGYTFGSGTRLTVV.

The DNA for the CDR3 is TGTGCCAGCAGCGTAAGACCGGAAGCCAAAAACATTCAGTACTTC. Translating it yields CASSVRPEAKNIQYF. The chain is built from TRBV9 and TRBJ2-4, with D unresolved. Germline CDR1 and CDR2: SGDLS and YYNGEE. The germline V and J ends were trimmed by 1 base and 0 bases, with 8 bases remaining between them. The CDR3 is made up of 15 amino acids. Supplemented by reference TRBV9 and TRBJ2-4, the full variable domain reads DSGVTQTPKHLITATGQRVTLRCSPRSGDLSVYWYQQSLDQGLQFLIQYYNGEERAKGNILERFSAQQFPDLHSELNLSSLELGDSALYFCASSVRPEAKNIQYFGAGTRLSVL.

This clone was recorded a few times. The chain joins TRBV2 to TRBJ2-2; 9 bases match TRBD2. Germline V gene data show CDR1 as SNHLY and CDR2 as FYNNEI. This CDR3 has 18 residues. Trimming removed 0 bases from V and 7 bases from J; junction bases left unmatched: 12. CDR3 nucleotide sequence: TGTGCCAGCAGTGAAGCTGCGGGTCTAGCGGGGAGCATCGGGGAGCTGTTTTTT. It translates to CASSEAAGLAGSIGELFF.

The J gene is TRBJ1-5, the V gene TRBV4-1, with no clear D. V lost 0 bases, J lost 1 base, and 7 bases lay in between. Germline lookup yields CDR1 MGHRA and CDR2 YSYEKL. The CDR3 consists of 15 residues. CDR3 sequence reads: CASSQEVLSNQPQHF. For the CDR3, the DNA is TGCGCCAGCAGCCAAGAGGTTTTGAGCAATCAGCCCCAGCATTTT.

This clone was observed once. This chain uses TRBV5-1 with TRBJ1-1; TRBD1 matches at 7 bases. The V gene's germline CDR1 is SGHRS and CDR2 YFSETQ. The CDR3 has 17 residues. Trimming cost V 4 bases and J 4 bases; bases outside gene matches: 16. The CDR3 is CASSDRPPGGVGTEAFF. DNA for the CDR3: TGCGCCAGCAGCGACCGCCCTCCAGGGGGGGTCGGCACTGAAGCTTTCTTT.

The chain recombines TRBV10-3 with TRBJ2-3; no clear D gene. Germline values: CDR1 ENHRY, CDR2 SYGVKD. Between the trimmed V and J ends, which lost 4 bases and 4 bases, there was a span of 6 bases. The length of the CDR3 is 12 residues. The CDR3 coding sequence is TGTGCCATCAGTGGCCCTTCAGATACGCAGTATTTT. Residues: CAISGPSDTQYF.

This clone was seen more than once but under ten times. The genes are TRBV19 and TRBJ1-5; possibly TRBD1 for D (5 bases). Trimming stripped 9 bases from V and 2 bases from J, with 14 bases between. CDR1 is LNHDA, CDR2 SQIVND, per germline (reference sequence). The CDR3 consists of 14 residues. CDR3: CASRTGEGNQPQHF. The CDR3 DNA reads TGTGCCAGCCGTACGGGGGAGGGCAATCAGCCCCAGCATTTT. The full variable domain, with the rest looked up from reference TRBV19 and TRBJ1-5, is DGGITQSPKYLFRKEGQNVTLSCEQNLNHDAMYWYRQDPGQGLRLIYYSQIVNDFQKGDIAEGYSVSREKKESFPLTVTSAQKNPTAFYLCASRTGEGNQPQHFGDGTRLSIL.

This rearrangement joins TRBV5-4 to TRBJ1-2, with 9 bases identical to TRBD1. From germline, CDR1 is SGHNT and CDR2 YYREEE (reference sequence). Trimming took 3 bases from V and 5 from J; bases not matched to a gene: 5. CDR3 length equals 14 residues. The CDR3 region is CASSSTGGGYGYTF. The CDR3 nucleotides are TGTGCCAGCAGCTCGACAGGGGGTGGGTATGGCTACACCTTC.

The chain combines TRBV29-1 with TRBJ2-3; D might be TRBD2 (6 bases). Germline CDR1 and CDR2: SQVTM and ANQGSEA. This CDR3 is 14 amino acids long. The V gene lost 4 bases and the J gene lost 1 base, with 12 bases spanning the gap. CDR3 sequence reads: CSVGGLFRTDTQYF. CDR3 nucleotides: TGCAGCGTTGGGGGACTCTTCCGCACAGATACGCAGTATTTT.

CDR3 in DNA: TGCGCCAGCAGTTATTGGTTCGATGAGCAGTTCTTC. Amino acid sequence: CASSYWFDEQFF. The chain is built from TRBV10-2 and TRBJ2-1; D uncertain. The CDR3 sequence is 12 residues long. Trimming pared 5 bases from V and 8 bases from J, leaving 10 bases between. Germline V gene data show CDR1 as WSHSY and CDR2 as SAAADI.

The genes are TRBV19 and TRBJ1-5, with D tentatively TRBD1 (6 bases). The germline CDR1 and CDR2 sequences are LNHDA and SQIVND (reference sequence). The CDR3 consists of 15 residues. V lost 7 bases, J lost 5 bases, and 18 bases lay in between. The CDR3 region has the DNA TGTGCCAGTACTACCGTCGGGGGGGCACATCAGCCCCAGCATTTT. This gives the protein CASTTVGGAHQPQHF.

This chain uses TRBV18 with TRBJ1-2, with 8 bases fitting TRBD1. Looked up from germline, CDR1 is KGHSH and CDR2 is LQKENI. J lost 8 bases, V lost 6 bases, and 11 bases had no gene match. The CDR3 sequence is 14 residues long. The CDR3 sequence: CASSFLGDRKGYTF. The CDR3 bases are TGTGCCAGCTCCTTCCTCGGGGACAGGAAAGGCTACACCTTC.

The CDR3 coding sequence is TGTGCCAGCAGTGAAGGTGCTTCCAGCTCTGGGGCCAACGTCCTGACTTTC. Amino acid sequence: CASSEGASSSGANVLTF. The gene calls are TRBV6-1 and TRBJ2-6; D gene ambiguous. The germline CDR1 and CDR2 sequences are MNHNS and SASEGT. This CDR3 is 17 amino acids long. The germline V and J ends were trimmed by 1 base and 0 bases, with 10 bases remaining between them.

This clone has just a few counts. The chain employs TRBV11-1 and TRBJ2-1; 15 bases are shared with TRBD2. The CDR3 totals 16 residues. Looked up from germline, CDR1 is SGHAT and CDR2 is FQDESV (reference sequence). V dropped 5 bases and J dropped 7; count of bases not matched to a gene: 6. CDR3 coding DNA: TGTGCCAGCAGCCGCGGACTAGCGGGGGGGTCTAATGAGCAGTTCTTC. Its protein product is CASSRGLAGGSNEQFF.

The V and J genes are TRBV10-1 and TRBJ2-3, with TRBD1 matching over 12 bases. Looked up from germline, CDR1 is WNHNN and CDR2 is SYGVQD (reference sequence). Germline trimming cut 2 bases from V and 4 bases from J; bases unmatched to any gene: 4. The length of the CDR3 is 16 residues. CDR3 amino acids: CASSERGQGAADTQYF. Here the CDR3 DNA reads TGCGCCAGCAGTGAGCGGGGACAGGGGGCCGCAGATACGCAGTATTTT.

The rearrangement links TRBV5-4 to TRBJ2-3; D may be TRBD2 (6 bases). Trimming cost V 9 bases and J 6 bases, with 20 bases left between them. Germline V gene data show CDR1 as SGHNT and CDR2 as YYREEE (reference sequence). This CDR3 spans 14 amino acids. The CDR3 sequence is CAIRGASLGDTQYF. CDR3 in DNA: TGTGCCATTCGCGGGGCCTCCCTGGGGGATACGCAGTATTTT. Complete variable domain (other parts from reference TRBV5-4 and TRBJ2-3): ETGVTQSPTHLIKTRGQQVTLRCSSQSGHNTVSWYQQALGQGPQFIFQYYREEENGRGNFPPRFSGLQFPNYSSELNVNALELDDSALYLCAIRGASLGDTQYFGPGTRLTVL.

The chain joins TRBV5-1 to TRBJ2-7, with 8 bases aligning to TRBD1. V trimming: 2 bases; J trimming: 5 bases; junction bases outside the gene matches: 6. Germline-derived CDR1 and CDR2 are SGHRS and YFSETQ. The length of the CDR3 is 14 residues. The CDR3 nucleotides read TGCGCCAGCAGCTTCGGGACAGGCGTTGACGAGCAGTACTTC. As protein: CASSFGTGVDEQYF.

By share of the sample, this clone is medium-sized. This rearrangement joins TRBV6-1 to TRBJ2-7, with D possibly TRBD1 on 5 matching bases. The CDR3 is 16 residues long. Per germline, CDR1 MNHNS and CDR2 SASEGT. With 2 bases removed from V and 4 bases from J, the gap between germline ends came to 18 bases. CDR3 amino acids: CASSEWIDSDGYEQYF. CDR3 nucleotides: TGTGCCAGCAGTGAATGGATCGACAGCGACGGGTACGAGCAGTACTTC.

Concerning this clone: The junction departs from germline at one end; a sequencing error may be responsible. V and J are TRBV18 and TRBJ2-2; no definite D call. Per the germline V gene, CDR1 is KGHSH and CDR2 is LQKENI. This CDR3 spans 14 amino acids. In nucleotides, the CDR3 is TGCGTATCTTCGGGTGGATCGGACACCGGGGAGCTGTTTTTT. Protein sequence: CVSSGGSDTGELFF.